The sequence of this TCR beta chain was determined in a study of T cell changes during pregnancy in multiple sclerosis. Sequencing used immunoSEQ multiplex PCR; TCRdb keeps in-frame clones, though not all of them. The sample lists roughly 70,000 clones; about nine tenths were seen once. This TCR came from a female donor with multiple sclerosis, enrolled in a pregnancy study. Sequencing was performed on peripheral blood, taken in the third trimester of pregnancy.

CDR3 in amino acids: CAWSHGRGLNEQFF. The CDR3, as DNA: TGTGCCTGGAGCCACGGGAGGGGATTGAATGAGCAGTTCTTC. The chain links TRBV30 to TRBJ2-1; 8 bases are shared with TRBD2. Trimming removed 3 bases from V and 7 bases from J; junction bases left unmatched: 8. The CDR3 spans 14 residues. Germline CDR1 and CDR2: GTSNPN and SVGIG (reference sequence).